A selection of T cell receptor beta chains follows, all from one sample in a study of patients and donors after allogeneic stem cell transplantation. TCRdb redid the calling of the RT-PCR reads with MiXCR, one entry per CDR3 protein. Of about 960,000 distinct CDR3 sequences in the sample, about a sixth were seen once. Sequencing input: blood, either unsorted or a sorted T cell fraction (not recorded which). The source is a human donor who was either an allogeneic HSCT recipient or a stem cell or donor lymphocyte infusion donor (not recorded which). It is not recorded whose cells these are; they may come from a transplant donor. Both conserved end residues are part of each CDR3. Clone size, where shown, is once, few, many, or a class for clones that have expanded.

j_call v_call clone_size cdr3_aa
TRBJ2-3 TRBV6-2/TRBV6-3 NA CATLPAGLAGGRDTQYF
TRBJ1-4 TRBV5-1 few CASSLPTGTTNEKLFF
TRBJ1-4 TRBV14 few CASSQIWGSNEKLFF
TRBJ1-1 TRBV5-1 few CASSLGQGMKLNTEAFF
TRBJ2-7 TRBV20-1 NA CSARFLRTSYYEQYF
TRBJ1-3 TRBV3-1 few CASSQYSAGKNSGNTIYF
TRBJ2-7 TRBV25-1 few CASSARDREFLEQYF
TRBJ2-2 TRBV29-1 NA CSVLAGDRPGELFF
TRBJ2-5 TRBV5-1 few CASSPGLAGVLKETQYF
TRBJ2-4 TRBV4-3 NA CASSQDGASIQYF
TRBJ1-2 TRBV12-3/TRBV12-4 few CASSRVIPFNYGYTF
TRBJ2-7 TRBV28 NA CASSMPFTGYEQYF
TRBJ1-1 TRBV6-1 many CASSGRVTEAFF
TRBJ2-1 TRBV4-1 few CASSQWGGYNEQFF
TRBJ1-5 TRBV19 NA CASRHISNQPQHF
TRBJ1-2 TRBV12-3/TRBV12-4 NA CASSFTGSGYTF
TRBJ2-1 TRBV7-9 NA CASSLVTSGRYEQFF
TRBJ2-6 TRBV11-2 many CASSLDWLGLRSGANVLTF
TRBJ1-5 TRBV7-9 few CASSSFGTEQPQHF
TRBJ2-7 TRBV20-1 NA CSASWNLGAAEQYF
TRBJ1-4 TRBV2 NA CASRTGQRINEKLFF
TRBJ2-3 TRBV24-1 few CATSGGQIVTDTQYF
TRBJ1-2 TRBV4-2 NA CASSQERSQFNYGYTF
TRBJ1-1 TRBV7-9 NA CASSLEAEAFF
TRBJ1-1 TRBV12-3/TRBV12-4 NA CASNLQGRNTEAFF
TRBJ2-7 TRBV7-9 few CASSLGQGIGEQYF
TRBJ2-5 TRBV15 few CATSRGDKQETQYF
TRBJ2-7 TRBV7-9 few CASSLVASDYEQYF
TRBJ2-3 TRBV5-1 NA CASKDSGTDTQYF
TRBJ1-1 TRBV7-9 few CASSRRTDMNTEAFF
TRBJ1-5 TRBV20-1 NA CSARSGRDNQPQHF